This T cell receptor beta chain was sequenced in a study of blood T cell repertoires in COVID-19. Overall study context: Sample material is recorded as cDNA or gDNA derived from T cells, B-cell-depleted T cells, or PBMCs.

The trim removed 4 bases at V and 5 bases at J, leaving 6 bases unmatched. The CDR3 is 14 amino acids. The germline CDR1 and CDR2 sequences are SQVTM and ANQGSEA. The repertoire was sequenced with immunoSEQ multiplex PCR; TCRdb's copy has only in-frame clones and lacks some. Among 29,000 or so clones listed, around 87% were seen once. This clone was recorded a few times. The sample consisted of peripheral blood. The J gene is TRBJ2-1, the V gene TRBV29-1, with 9 bases matching TRBD2. The sequence was collected from a man aged 55 to 70 with acute or convalescent COVID-19. CDR3 loop: CSVVGLAGNNEQFF. CDR3 sequence (DNA): TGCAGCGTTGTCGGGCTAGCGGGAAACAATGAGCAGTTCTTC.